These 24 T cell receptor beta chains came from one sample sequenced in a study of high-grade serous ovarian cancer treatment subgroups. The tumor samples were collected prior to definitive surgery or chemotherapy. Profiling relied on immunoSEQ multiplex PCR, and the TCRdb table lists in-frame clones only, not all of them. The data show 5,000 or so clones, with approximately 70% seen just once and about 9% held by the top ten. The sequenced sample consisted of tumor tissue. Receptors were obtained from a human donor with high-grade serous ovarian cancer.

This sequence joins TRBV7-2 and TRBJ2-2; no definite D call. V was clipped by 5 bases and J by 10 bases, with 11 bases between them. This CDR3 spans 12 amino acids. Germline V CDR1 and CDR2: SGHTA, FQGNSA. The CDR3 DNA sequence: TGTGCCAGCAGCGACGACTTTAAGGAGCTGTTTTTT. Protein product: CASSDDFKELFF.

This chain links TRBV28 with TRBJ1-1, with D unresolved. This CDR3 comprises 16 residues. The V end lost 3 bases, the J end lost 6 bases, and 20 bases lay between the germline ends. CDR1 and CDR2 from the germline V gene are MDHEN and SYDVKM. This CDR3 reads CASSFPKEATVAEAFF. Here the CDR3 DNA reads TGTGCCAGCAGTTTCCCCAAGGAAGCTACTGTGGCTGAAGCTTTCTTT.

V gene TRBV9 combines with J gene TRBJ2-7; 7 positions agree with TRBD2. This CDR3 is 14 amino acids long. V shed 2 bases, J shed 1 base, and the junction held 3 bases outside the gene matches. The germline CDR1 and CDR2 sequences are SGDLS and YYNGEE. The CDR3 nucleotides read TGTGCCAGCAGCGTTAGGGGAGGGTCCTACGAGCAGTACTTC. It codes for CASSVRGGSYEQYF. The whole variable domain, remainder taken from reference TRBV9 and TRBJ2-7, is DSGVTQTPKHLITATGQRVTLRCSPRSGDLSVYWYQQSLDQGLQFLIQYYNGEERAKGNILERFSAQQFPDLHSELNLSSLELGDSALYFCASSVRGGSYEQYFGPGTRLTVT.

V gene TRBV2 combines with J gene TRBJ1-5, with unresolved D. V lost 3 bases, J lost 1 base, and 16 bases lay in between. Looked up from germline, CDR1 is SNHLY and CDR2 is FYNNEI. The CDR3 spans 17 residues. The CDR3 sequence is CASSEEGPGVSNQPQHF. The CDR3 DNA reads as TGTGCCAGCAGTGAGGAGGGTCCCGGGGTGAGCAATCAGCCCCAGCATTTT.

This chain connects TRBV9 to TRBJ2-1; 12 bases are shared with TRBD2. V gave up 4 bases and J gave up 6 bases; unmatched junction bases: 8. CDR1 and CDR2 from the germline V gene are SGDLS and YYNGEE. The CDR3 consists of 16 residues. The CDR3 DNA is TGTGCCAGCAGCTCTAGGACTAGCGGGATAGCCAATGAGCAGTTCTTC. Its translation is CASSSRTSGIANEQFF.

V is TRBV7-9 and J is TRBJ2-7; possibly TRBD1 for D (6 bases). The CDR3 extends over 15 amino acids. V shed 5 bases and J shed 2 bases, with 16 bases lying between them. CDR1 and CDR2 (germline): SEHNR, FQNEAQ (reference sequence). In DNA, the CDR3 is TGTGCCAGCAGCCTGTGGGGTGGGGACACCTACGAGCAGTACTTC. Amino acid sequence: CASSLWGGDTYEQYF.

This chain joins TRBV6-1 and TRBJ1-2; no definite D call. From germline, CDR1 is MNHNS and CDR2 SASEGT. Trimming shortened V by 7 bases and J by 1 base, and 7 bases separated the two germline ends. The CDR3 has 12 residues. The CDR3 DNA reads TGTGCCAGCACCAAGGATAACTATGGCTACACCTTC. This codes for CASTKDNYGYTF.

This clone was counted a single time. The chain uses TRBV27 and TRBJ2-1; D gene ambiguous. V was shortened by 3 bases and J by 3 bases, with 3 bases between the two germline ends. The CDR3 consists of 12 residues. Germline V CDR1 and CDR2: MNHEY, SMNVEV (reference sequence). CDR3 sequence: CASSLGYNEQFF. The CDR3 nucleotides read TGTGCCAGCAGTTTGGGCTACAATGAGCAGTTCTTC.

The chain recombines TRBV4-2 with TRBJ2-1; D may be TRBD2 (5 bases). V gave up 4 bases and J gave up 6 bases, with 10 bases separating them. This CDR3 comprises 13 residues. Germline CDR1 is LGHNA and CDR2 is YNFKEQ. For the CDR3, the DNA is TGTGCCAGCAGCCTTATAGGAGGCAATGAGCAGTTCTTC. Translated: CASSLIGGNEQFF.

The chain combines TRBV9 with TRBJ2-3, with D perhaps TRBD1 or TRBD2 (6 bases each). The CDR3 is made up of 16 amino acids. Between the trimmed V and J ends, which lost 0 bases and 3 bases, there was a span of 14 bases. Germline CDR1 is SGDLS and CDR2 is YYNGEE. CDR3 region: CASSVDPGGGTDTQYF. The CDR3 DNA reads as TGTGCCAGCAGCGTAGATCCCGGAGGGGGAACAGATACGCAGTATTTT.

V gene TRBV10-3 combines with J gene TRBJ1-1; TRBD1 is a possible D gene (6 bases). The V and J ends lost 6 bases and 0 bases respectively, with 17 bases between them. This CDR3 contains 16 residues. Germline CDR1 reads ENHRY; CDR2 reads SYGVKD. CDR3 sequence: CAISELGQRMNTEAFF. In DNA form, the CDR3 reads TGTGCCATCAGCGAACTGGGACAACGGATGAACACTGAAGCTTTCTTT.

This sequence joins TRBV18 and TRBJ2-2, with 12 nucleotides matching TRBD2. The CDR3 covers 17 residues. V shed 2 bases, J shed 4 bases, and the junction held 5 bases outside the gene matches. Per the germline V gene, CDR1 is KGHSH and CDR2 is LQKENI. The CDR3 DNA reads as TGTGCCAGCTCACCATCTAGCGGGAGGGCCTCCACCGGGGAGCTGTTTTTT. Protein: CASSPSSGRASTGELFF.

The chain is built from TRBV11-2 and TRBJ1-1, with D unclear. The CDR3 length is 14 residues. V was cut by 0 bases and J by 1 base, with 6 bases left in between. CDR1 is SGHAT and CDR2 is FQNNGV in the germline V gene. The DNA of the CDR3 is TGTGCCAGCAGCTTAGAGACCCAGAACACTGAAGCTTTCTTT. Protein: CASSLETQNTEAFF. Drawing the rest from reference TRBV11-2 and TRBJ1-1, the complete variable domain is EAGVAQSPRYKIIEKRQSVAFWCNPISGHATLYWYQQILGQGPKLLIQFQNNGVVDDSQLPKDRFSAERLKGVDSTLKIQPAKLEDSAVYLCASSLETQNTEAFFGQGTRLTVV.

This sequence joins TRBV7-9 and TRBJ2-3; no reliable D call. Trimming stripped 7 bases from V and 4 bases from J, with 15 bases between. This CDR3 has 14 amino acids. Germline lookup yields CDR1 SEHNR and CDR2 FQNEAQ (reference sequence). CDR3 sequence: CASTHRWGADTQYF. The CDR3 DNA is TGTGCCAGCACCCATCGGTGGGGTGCAGATACGCAGTATTTT.

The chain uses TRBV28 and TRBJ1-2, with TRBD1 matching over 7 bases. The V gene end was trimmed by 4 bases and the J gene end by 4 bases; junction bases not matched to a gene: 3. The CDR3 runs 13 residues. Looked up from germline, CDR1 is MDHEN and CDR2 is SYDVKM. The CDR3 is CASSWGTVYGYTF. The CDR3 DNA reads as TGTGCCAGCAGTTGGGGGACAGTCTATGGCTACACCTTC.

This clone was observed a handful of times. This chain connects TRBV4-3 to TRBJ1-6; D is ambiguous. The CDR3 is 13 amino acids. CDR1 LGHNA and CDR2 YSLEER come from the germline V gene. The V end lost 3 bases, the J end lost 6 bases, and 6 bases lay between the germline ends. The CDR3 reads CASSQSLNSPLHF. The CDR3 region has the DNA TGCGCCAGCAGCCAGTCACTTAATTCACCCCTCCACTTT.

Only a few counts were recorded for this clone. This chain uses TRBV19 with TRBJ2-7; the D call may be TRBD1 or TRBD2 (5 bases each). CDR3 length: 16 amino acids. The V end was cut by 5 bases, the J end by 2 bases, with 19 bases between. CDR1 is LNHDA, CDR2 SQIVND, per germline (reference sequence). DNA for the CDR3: TGTGCCAGTAGTCCAACCGGGACCCGAGGTCCCTACGAGCAGTACGTC. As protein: CASSPTGTRGPYEQYV.

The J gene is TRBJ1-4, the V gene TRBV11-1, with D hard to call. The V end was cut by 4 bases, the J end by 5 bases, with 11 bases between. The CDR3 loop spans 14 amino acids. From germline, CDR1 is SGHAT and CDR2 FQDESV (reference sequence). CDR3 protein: CASSSYQENEKLFF. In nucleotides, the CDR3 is TGTGCCAGCAGCTCATACCAGGAGAATGAAAAACTGTTTTTT.

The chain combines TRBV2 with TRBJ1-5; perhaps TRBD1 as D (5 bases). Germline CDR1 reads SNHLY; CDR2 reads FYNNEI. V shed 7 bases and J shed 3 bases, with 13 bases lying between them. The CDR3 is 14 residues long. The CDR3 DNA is TGTGCCAGCACCTTTGGGGGGGTCAATCAGCCCCAGCATTTT. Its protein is CASTFGGVNQPQHF.

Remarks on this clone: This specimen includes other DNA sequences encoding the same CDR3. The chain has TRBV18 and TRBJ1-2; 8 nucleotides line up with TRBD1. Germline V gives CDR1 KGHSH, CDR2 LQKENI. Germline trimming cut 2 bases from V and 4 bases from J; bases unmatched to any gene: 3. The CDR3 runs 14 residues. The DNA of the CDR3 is TGTGCCAGCTCACCAGGACAGGGACTCTATGGCTACACCTTC. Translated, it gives CASSPGQGLYGYTF.

This CDR3 is CASSPLSGSTGELFF. The CDR3, as DNA: TGTGCCAGCAGCCCACTTAGCGGGAGCACCGGGGAGCTGTTTTTT. The chain uses TRBV5-4 and TRBJ2-2, with 9 nucleotides matching TRBD2. The J segment lost 4 bases and the V segment lost 4 bases, leaving 5 bases of the junction unmatched. CDR3 length: 15 residues. Germline CDR1 reads SGHNT; CDR2 reads YYREEE (reference sequence).

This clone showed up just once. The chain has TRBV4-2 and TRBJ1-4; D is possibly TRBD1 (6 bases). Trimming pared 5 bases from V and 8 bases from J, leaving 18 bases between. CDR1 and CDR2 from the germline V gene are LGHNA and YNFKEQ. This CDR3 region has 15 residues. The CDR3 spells CASSLGLDSLEKLFF. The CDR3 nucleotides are TGTGCCAGCAGCTTGGGTTTGGACAGTTTGGAAAAACTGTTTTTT.

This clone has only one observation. In DNA, the CDR3 is TGCGCCAGCAGAATCGGTAGGGAAGAGACCCAGTACTTC. This codes for CASRIGREETQYF. This chain uses TRBV5-1 with TRBJ2-5, with D unresolved. Trimming removed 5 bases at V and 3 bases at J, with 11 bases between. This CDR3 spans 13 amino acids. CDR1 is SGHRS, CDR2 YFSETQ, per germline.

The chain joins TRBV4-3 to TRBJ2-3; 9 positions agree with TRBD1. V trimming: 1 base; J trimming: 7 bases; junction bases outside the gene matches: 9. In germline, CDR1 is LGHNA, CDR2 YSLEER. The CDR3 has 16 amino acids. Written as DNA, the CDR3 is TGCGCCAGCAGCCAAGTGGGGACAGGGAGGAGTCATACGCAGTATTTT. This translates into CASSQVGTGRSHTQYF.